This TCR beta chain was sequenced for a study of shared clonotypes between healthy human individuals. Study processing details: Filtering differed since immunoSEQ provided only junctions, with no quality scores. This table comes from immunoSEQ multiplex PCR, and its TCRdb copy is limited to in-frame clones, with some not included. That table is the source of V, J and clone size, and D and trimming were worked out from the DNA. The repertoire includes around 1.4 million clones, around 98.5% of them detected once, and approximately 0.38% sits in the top ten. All donors were Caucasian adults living in Nashville, Tennessee. In the case of this clone: The antigen remains undetermined. This CDR3 is also generated by other DNA sequences in the sample.

General observations from the study: Clonotype sharing among donors, it was expected, would be affected by sequencing depth. Richness estimates generally favored naive over memory subsets.

Between the trimmed V and J ends, which lost 0 bases and 1 base, there was a span of 10 bases. Germline V gene data show CDR1 as ENHRY and CDR2 as SYGVKD. The CDR3 is 15 amino acids. J is TRBJ2-7 and V is TRBV10-3, with a tentative D call TRBD2 (7 bases). The sample consisted of naive CD4+ T cells sorted from blood. Noted subset: CD45RA+ positively selected. This sequence was found in a man between 25 and 39 years old in good health. CDR3 protein: CAISESGGRSYEQYF. In DNA form, the CDR3 reads TGTGCCATCAGTGAGTCGGGGGGGCGATCCTACGAGCAGTACTTC.